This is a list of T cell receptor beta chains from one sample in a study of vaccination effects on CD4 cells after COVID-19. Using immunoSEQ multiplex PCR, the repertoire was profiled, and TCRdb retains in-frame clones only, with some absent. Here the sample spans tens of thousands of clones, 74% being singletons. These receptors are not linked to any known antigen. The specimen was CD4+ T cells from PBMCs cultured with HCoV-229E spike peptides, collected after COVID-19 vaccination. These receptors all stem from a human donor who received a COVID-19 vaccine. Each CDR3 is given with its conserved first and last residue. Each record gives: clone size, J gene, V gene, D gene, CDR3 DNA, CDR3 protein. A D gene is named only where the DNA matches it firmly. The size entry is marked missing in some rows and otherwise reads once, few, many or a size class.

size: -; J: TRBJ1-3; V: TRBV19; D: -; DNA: TGTGCCAGTGGATCGCATTCTGGAAACACCATATATTTT; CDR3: CASGSHSGNTIYF
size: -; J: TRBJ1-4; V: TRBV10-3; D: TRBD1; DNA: TGTGCCATCAGTGAGTCGACAGGGAGCGAAAAACTGTTTTTT; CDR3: CAISESTGSEKLFF
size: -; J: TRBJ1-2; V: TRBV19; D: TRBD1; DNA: TGTGCCAGTAGGCCCGGGGGTGGCAGGGGGCTTGGCTACACCTTC; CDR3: CASRPGGGRGLGYTF
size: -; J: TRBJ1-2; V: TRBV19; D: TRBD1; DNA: TGTGCCAGTAGTATGGGGCAGGGGGGTTTAAGGAACTATGGCTACACCTTC; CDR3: CASSMGQGGLRNYGYTF
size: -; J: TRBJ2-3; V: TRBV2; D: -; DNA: TGTGCCAGCAGTATCACGGGAGATACGCAGTATTTT; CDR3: CASSITGDTQYF
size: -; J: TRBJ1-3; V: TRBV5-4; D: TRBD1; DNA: TGTGCCAGCAGCTTGGGGACAGGCTTTGGAAACACCATATATTTT; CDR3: CASSLGTGFGNTIYF
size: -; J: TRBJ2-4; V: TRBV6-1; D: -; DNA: TGTGCCAGCAGTGGCCGGCTGGGGCAATCCAAAAACATTCAGTACTTC; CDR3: CASSGRLGQSKNIQYF
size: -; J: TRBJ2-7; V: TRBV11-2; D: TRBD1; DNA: TGTGCCAGCAGCCCCCTTAGGACAGGGTGGATCGGATACGAGCAGTACTTC; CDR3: CASSPLRTGWIGYEQYF
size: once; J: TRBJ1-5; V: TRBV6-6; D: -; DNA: TGTGCCAGCAGCAAAGGGGATCGTCAGCCCCAGCATTTT; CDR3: CASSKGDRQPQHF
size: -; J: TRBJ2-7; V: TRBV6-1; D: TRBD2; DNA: TGTGCCAGCAGTGAAGGGACTAGCGGGGAGTTGTACTTC; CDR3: CASSEGTSGELYF
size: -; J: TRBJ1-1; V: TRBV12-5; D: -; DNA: TGTGCTAGTGGTTTGGACAGGAACACTGAAGCTTTCTTT; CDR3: CASGLDRNTEAFF
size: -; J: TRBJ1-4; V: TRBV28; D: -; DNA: TGTGCCAGCAGTTCCAACAGGGTTGGTGAAAAACTGTTTTTT; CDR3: CASSSNRVGEKLFF
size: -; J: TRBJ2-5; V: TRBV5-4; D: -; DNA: TGTGCCAGCAGCCCCATGCAGGGACAAGAGACCCAGTACTTC; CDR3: CASSPMQGQETQYF
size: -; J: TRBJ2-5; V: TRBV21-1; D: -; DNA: TGTGCCAGCAGCAGACCCCATCGACAGGGTCGGGAGACCCAGTACTTC; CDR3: CASSRPHRQGRETQYF
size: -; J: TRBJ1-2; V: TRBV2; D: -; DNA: TGTGCCAGCAGCCTTTCGGACAGCCTCTATGGCTACACCTTC; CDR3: CASSLSDSLYGYTF
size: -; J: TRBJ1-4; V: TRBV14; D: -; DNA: TGTGCCAGCAGCCAACTGGAGGACGGGAGTGAAAAACTGTTTTTT; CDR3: CASSQLEDGSEKLFF
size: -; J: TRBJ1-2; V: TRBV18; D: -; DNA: TGTGCCAGCTCACCGGACAGATCTAATGGCTACACCTTC; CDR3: CASSPDRSNGYTF
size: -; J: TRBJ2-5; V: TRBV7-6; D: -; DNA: TGTGCCAGCAGCTTCCAAGAGACCCAGTACTTC; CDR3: CASSFQETQYF
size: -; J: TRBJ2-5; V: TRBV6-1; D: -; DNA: TGTGCCAGCAGTGAAGCGCCCGGGGGGACCCAGTACTTC; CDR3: CASSEAPGGTQYF
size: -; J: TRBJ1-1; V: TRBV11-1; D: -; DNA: TGTGCCAGCAGCTTAACGTACACTGAAGCTTTCTTT; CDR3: CASSLTYTEAFF
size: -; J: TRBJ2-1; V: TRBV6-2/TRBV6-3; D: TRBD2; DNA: TGTGCCAGCAGCACCGGGACTAGCAGGGCCATTTCCTACAATGAGCAGTTCTTC; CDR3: CASSTGTSRAISYNEQFF
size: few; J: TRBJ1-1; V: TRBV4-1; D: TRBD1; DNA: TGCGCCAGTCGGACAGGGGGTAGCGTCGAAGCTTTCTTT; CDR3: CASRTGGSVEAFF
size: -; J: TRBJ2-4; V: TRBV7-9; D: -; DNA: TGTGCCAGCAGCCTGACTGGGGGTCTGGGCAAAAACATTCAGTACTTC; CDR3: CASSLTGGLGKNIQYF
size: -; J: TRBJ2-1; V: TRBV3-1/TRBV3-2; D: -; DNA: TGTGCCAGCAGCCAGAGGTGGAATGAGCAGTTCTTC; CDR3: CASSQRWNEQFF
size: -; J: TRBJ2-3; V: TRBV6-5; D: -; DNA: TGTGCCAGCAGTATGGAGGGAACGCAGTATTTT; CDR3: CASSMEGTQYF
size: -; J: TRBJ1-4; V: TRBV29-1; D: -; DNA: TGCAGCGTTTCAAAAAATTCTGAAACCCGTGAAAAACTGTTTTTT; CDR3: CSVSKNSETREKLFF
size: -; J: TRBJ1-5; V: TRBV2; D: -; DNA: TGTGCCAGCAGTGATGGTCGGGGGGGCAGACAGCCCCAGCATTTT; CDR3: CASSDGRGGRQPQHF
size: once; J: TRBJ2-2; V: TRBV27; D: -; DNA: TGTGCCAGCAGTGTGGAGAGCCCGAACACCGGGGAGCTGTTTTTT; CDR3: CASSVESPNTGELFF
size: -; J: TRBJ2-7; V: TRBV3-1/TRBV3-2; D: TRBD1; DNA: TGTGCCAGCAGAGGGACAGGGGCCTACGAGCAGTACTTC; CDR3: CASRGTGAYEQYF
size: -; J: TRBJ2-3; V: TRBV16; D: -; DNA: TGTGCCAGCAGCCAATTTGCCCACACCACAGATACGCAGTATTTT; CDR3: CASSQFAHTTDTQYF
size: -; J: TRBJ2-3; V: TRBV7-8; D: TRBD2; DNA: TGTGCCAGCAGCTTAGGGGGGGGTATAACTAGCACAGATACGCAGTATTTT; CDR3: CASSLGGGITSTDTQYF
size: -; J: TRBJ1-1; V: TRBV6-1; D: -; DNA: TGTGCCAGCAGTGAGGGACCACGGGCGAACACTGAAGCTTTCTTT; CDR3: CASSEGPRANTEAFF
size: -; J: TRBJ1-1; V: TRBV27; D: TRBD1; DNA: TGTGCCAGCAGTCGGGGACAGATAATGAACACTGAAGCTTTCTTT; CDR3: CASSRGQIMNTEAFF